One and the same sample provided the 11 T cell receptor beta chains below, sequenced in a study of T-cell memory formation after mild COVID-19. TCRdb recomputed calls from the 5' RACE reads with MiXCR, one row per CDR3 protein. The table has roughly 150,000 distinct CDR3 sequences, about an eighth seen once. Sequenced input: PBMCs or a T cell subset sorted from them (not recorded which). Source of these receptors: a man between 18 and 35 years old who had mild COVID-19 (a few samples of this study predate the infection). Cell type and time point are not known.

The V gene is TRBV6-1, the J gene TRBJ2-5, with no clear D. Trimming removed 4 bases at V and 5 bases at J, with 11 bases between. The CDR3 spans 13 residues. The germline gives CDR1 MNHNS, CDR2 SASEGT. CDR3 bases: TGTGCCAGCAGTGCTCTCCTACGCGAGACCCAGTACTTC. Translating gives CASSALLRETQYF.

This clonotype occurred once. In DNA, the CDR3 is TGTGCCAGCAGCTTGGGGGGGGACAGGGGCCCTTCAGCTTTCTTT. Amino acid sequence: CASSLGGDRGPSAFF. This chain links TRBV7-8 with TRBJ1-1; 10 nucleotides line up with TRBD1. The CDR3 runs to 15 residues. V was clipped by 3 bases and J by 10 bases; unmatched bases: 11. Germline V gene data show CDR1 as SGHVS and CDR2 as FQNEAQ. Using reference TRBV7-8 and TRBJ1-1 for the parts outside the CDR3, the full variable domain is GAGVSQSPRYKVAKRGQDVALRCDPISGHVSLFWYQQALGQGPEFLTYFQNEAQLDKSGLPSDRFFAERPEGSVSTLKIQRTQQEDSAVYLCASSLGGDRGPSAFFGQGTRLTVV.

This rearrangement joins TRBV7-3 to TRBJ2-1; D gene unclear. Trimming stripped 3 bases from V and 5 bases from J, with 8 bases between. Germline CDR1 reads SGHTA; CDR2 reads FQGTGA. The CDR3 consists of 13 residues. In nucleotides, the CDR3 is TGTGCCAGCAGCTTTACACCCGACAATGAGCAGTTCTTC. As protein: CASSFTPDNEQFF. Variable domain in full (rest from reference TRBV7-3 and TRBJ2-1): GAGVSQTPSNKVTEKGKYVELRCDPISGHTALYWYRQSLGQGPEFLIYFQGTGAADDSGLPNDRFFAVRPEGSVSTLKIQRTERGDSAVYLCASSFTPDNEQFFGPGTRLTVL.

This chain links TRBV12-3 or TRBV12-4 with TRBJ1-4; D is ambiguous. This CDR3 comprises 14 residues. The V end lost 3 bases, the J end lost 7 bases, and 12 bases lay between the germline ends. In nucleotides, the CDR3 is TGTGCCAGCAGTTTGGCGTGGCTACGTGAAAAACTGTTTTTT. It encodes CASSLAWLREKLFF.

Only a few counts were recorded for this clonotype. The rearrangement joins TRBV9 to TRBJ2-3; tentative D call: TRBD1 (6 bases). The length of the CDR3 is 14 residues. CDR1 and CDR2 (germline): SGDLS, YYNGEE. Trimming took 3 bases from V and 6 from J, leaving 14 bases between them. As DNA, the CDR3 is TGTGCCAGCAGCGGTACAGGGCAATCGGATACGCAGTATTTT. It codes for CASSGTGQSDTQYF.

The chain has TRBV10-2 and TRBJ2-1; 15 nucleotides line up with TRBD2. Germline V gene data show CDR1 as WSHSY and CDR2 as SAAADI. The junction had 3 bases not matched to a gene; V was cut back by 0 bases and J by 9 bases. This CDR3 spans 16 amino acids. Here the CDR3 reads CASSESMGLAGGEQFF. Here the CDR3 DNA reads TGCGCCAGCAGTGAGTCGATGGGACTAGCGGGGGGTGAGCAGTTCTTC.

The genes are TRBV4-3 and TRBJ2-3; D is possibly TRBD1 or TRBD2 (5 bases each). The CDR3 length is 16 residues. Between the trimmed V and J ends, which lost 0 bases and 5 bases, there was a span of 15 bases. Germline V lookup: CDR1 LGHNA, CDR2 YSLEER. DNA of the CDR3: TGCGCCAGCAGCCAAGATAGGTTCGGGGCGCAAGATACGCAGTATTTT. The encoded protein is CASSQDRFGAQDTQYF.

This clonotype was observed many times. The CDR3 DNA is TGTGCCAGCAGCCCCTGGGGGGACAGGGTAGGAGAGACCCAGTACTTC. Its translation: CASSPWGDRVGETQYF. The genes are TRBV5-4 and TRBJ2-5, with 9 bases identical to TRBD1. The germline V gene encodes CDR1 SGHNT and CDR2 YYREEE (reference sequence). V lost 4 bases and J lost 4; bases outside the gene matches: 11. CDR3 length: 16 amino acids.

The rearrangement links TRBV6-5 to TRBJ1-2; no reliable D call. CDR1 and CDR2 from the germline V gene are MNHEY and SVGAGI. Trimming removed 1 base from V and 4 bases from J, with 19 bases in between. The CDR3 runs to 17 residues. The CDR3 protein is CASSYYLAATLSYGYTF. The CDR3 region has the DNA TGTGCCAGCAGTTACTATCTGGCAGCCACCTTATCCTATGGCTACACCTTC.

In its sample, this clonotype was seen a few times. V and J are TRBV5-1 and TRBJ1-2; D unresolved. The germline CDR1 and CDR2 sequences are SGHRS and YFSETQ. Trimming left V 4 bases short and J 6 bases short, with 10 bases between. The CDR3 sequence is 12 residues long. As DNA, the CDR3 is TGCGCCAGCAGCGTTGTTGGGGATGGCTACACCTTC. It yields the protein CASSVVGDGYTF.

The chain employs TRBV7-6 and TRBJ2-2; D ambiguous. The CDR3 is 16 amino acids. Trimming cost V 0 bases and J 2 bases, with 10 bases left between them. Germline loops: CDR1 SGHVS, CDR2 FNYEAQ. This chain's CDR3 is CASSLASRANTGELFF. In DNA, the CDR3 is TGTGCCAGCAGCTTAGCGAGTAGGGCCAACACCGGGGAGCTGTTTTTT.